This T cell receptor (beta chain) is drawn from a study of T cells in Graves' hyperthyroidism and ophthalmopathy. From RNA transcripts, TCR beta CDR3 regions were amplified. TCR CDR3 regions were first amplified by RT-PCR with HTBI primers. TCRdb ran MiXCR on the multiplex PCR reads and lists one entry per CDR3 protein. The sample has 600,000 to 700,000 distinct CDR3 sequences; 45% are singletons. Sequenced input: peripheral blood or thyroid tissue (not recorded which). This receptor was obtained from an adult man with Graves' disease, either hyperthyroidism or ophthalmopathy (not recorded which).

CDR3 loop: CASRTQGAGYEQYF. Here the CDR3 DNA reads TGTGCCAGCAGAACACAGGGTGCAGGCTACGAGCAGTACTTC. This chain uses TRBV27 with TRBJ2-7; a weak D match, TRBD1 (6 bases). From germline, CDR1 is MNHEY and CDR2 SMNVEV (reference sequence). The V gene lost 6 bases and the J gene lost 3 bases, with 15 bases spanning the gap. The CDR3 runs 14 residues.